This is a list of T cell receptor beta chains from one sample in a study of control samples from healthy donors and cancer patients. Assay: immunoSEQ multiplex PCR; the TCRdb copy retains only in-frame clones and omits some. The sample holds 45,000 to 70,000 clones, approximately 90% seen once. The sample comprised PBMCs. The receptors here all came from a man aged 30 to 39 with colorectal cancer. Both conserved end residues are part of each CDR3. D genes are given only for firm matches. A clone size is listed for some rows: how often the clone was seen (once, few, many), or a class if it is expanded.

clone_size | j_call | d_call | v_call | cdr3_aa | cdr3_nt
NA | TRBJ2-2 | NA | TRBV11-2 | CASSSGGIPGELFF | TGTGCCAGCAGCTCTGGCGGGATTCCCGGGGAGCTGTTTTTT
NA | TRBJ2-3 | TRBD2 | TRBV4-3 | CASSRGTTRDADTQYF | TGCGCCAGCAGCCGGGGGACTACCAGGGACGCAGATACGCAGTATTTT
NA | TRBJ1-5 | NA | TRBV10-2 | CASSDPLGGNQPQHF | TGCGCCAGCAGTGATCCTCTGGGTGGCAATCAGCCCCAGCATTTT
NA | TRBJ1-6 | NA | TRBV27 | CASSLTNSPLHF | TGTGCCAGCAGTTTGACCAATTCACCCCTCCACTTT
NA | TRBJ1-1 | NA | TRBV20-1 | CSASGYTEAFF | TGCAGTGCTAGTGGGTACACTGAAGCTTTCTTT
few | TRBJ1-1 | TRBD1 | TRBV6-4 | CASRDADRDTEAFF | TGTGCCAGTAGGGACGCGGACAGGGACACTGAAGCTTTCTTT
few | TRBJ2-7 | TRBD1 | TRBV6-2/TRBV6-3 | CASSTGQAVSYEQYF | TGTGCCAGCAGTACGGGACAGGCCGTCTCCTACGAGCAGTACTTC
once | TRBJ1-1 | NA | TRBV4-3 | CASSRGTLDTEAFF | TGCGCCAGCAGCCGAGGGACATTAGACACTGAAGCTTTCTTT
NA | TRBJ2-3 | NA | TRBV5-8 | CASSSRASTRTQYF | TGTGCCAGCAGCTCACGGGCCTCCACCCGTACGCAGTATTTT
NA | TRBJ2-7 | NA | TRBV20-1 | CSASYGGTSYEQYF | TGCAGTGCTAGTTATGGGGGCACATCCTACGAGCAGTACTTC
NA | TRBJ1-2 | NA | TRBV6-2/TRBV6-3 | CASSYGRPATVIYGYTF | TGTGCCAGCAGTTACGGGAGGCCTGCGACGGTCATATATGGCTACACCTTC
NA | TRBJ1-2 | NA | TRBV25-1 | CASSELNNYGYTF | TGTGCCAGCAGTGAATTGAACAACTATGGCTACACCTTC
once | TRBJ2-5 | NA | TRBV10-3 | CAISPGTNEGETQYF | TGTGCCATCAGCCCCGGGACAAATGAGGGAGAGACCCAGTACTTC
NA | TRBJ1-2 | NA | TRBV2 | CASSERRIAANYGYTF | TGTGCCAGCAGTGAAAGGAGGATTGCGGCTAACTATGGCTACACCTTC
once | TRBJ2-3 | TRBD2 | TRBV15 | CATSRDPRWGGEGTDTQYF | TGTGCCACCAGCAGAGATCCCCGGTGGGGGGGAGAGGGCACAGATACGCAGTATTTT
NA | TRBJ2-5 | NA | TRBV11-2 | CASSLDETIEETQYF | TGTGCCAGCAGCTTAGATGAAACGATAGAAGAGACCCAGTACTTC
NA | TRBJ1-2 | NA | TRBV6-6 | CASSYPGRSSNYGYTF | TGTGCCAGCAGTTACCCCGGCCGAAGTTCTAACTATGGCTACACCTTC
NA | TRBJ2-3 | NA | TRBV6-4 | CASSVGGGSDTQYF | TGTGCCAGCAGTGTGGGCGGGGGCTCAGATACGCAGTATTTT
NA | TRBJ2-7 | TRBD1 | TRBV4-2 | CASSQESGQGAYEQYF | TGTGCCAGCAGCCAAGAATCGGGACAGGGGGCTTACGAGCAGTACTTC
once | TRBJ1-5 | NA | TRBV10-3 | CAISVSGSDQPQHF | TGTGCCATCAGCGTTTCAGGATCCGATCAGCCCCAGCATTTT
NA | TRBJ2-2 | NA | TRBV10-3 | CAILRDNTGELFF | TGTGCCATTCTTAGGGATAACACCGGGGAGCTGTTTTTT
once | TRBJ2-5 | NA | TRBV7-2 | CASSLFGVETQYF | TGTGCCAGCAGCTTATTTGGCGTTGAGACCCAGTACTTC
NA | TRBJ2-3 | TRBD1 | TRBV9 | CASSGTGGEADTQYF | TGTGCCAGCAGCGGGACAGGAGGAGAGGCAGATACGCAGTATTTT
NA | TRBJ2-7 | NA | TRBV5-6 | CASSSSGTAGYEQYF | TGTGCCAGCAGCTCCTCCGGGACTGCCGGCTACGAGCAGTACTTC
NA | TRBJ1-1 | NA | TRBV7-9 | CASSLVSATAEAFF | TGTGCCAGCAGCTTAGTTTCTGCGACAGCTGAAGCTTTCTTT
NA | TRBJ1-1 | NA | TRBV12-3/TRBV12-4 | CASSIRNHTEAFF | TGTGCCAGCAGTATCAGGAACCACACTGAAGCTTTCTTT
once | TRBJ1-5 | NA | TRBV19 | CASSQDGNQPQHF | TGTGCCAGTAGTCAGGACGGAAATCAGCCCCAGCATTTT
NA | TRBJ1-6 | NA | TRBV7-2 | CASSQNREDSPLHF | TGTGCCAGCAGCCAGAACAGGGAAGACTCACCCCTCCACTTT
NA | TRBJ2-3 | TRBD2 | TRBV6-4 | CASSETSGAADTQYF | TGTGCCAGCAGTGAGACTAGCGGGGCGGCAGATACGCAGTATTTT
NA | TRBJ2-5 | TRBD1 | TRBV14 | CASSQRQGDETQYF | TGTGCCAGCAGCCAAAGACAGGGGGACGAGACCCAGTACTTC
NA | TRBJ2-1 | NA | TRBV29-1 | CSVESGGQRTNEQFF | TGCAGCGTTGAGTCAGGGGGGCAAAGGACCAATGAGCAGTTCTTC
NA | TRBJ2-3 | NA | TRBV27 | CASSPGFTDTQYF | TGTGCCAGCAGTCCGGGCTTCACAGATACGCAGTATTTT
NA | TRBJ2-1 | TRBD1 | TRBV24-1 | CATSDRTGQEQFF | TGTGCCACCAGTGATCGGACAGGACAAGAGCAGTTCTTC
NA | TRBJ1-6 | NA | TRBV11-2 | CASSLEAGYNSPLHF | TGTGCCAGCAGCTTAGAGGCGGGCTATAATTCACCCCTCCACTTT
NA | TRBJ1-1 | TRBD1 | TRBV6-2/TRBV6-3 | CASNPAGTGGTEAFF | TGTGCCAGCAACCCGGCCGGGACAGGGGGCACTGAAGCTTTCTTT
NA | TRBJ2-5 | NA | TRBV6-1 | CASSEARHTHQETQYF | TGTGCCAGCAGTGAAGCACGACATACCCACCAAGAGACCCAGTACTTC
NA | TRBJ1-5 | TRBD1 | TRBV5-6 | CASSSSGTGVLHQPQHF | TGTGCCAGCAGCTCATCCGGGACAGGGGTCCTCCATCAGCCCCAGCATTTT
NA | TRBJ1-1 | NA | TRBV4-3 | CASSIDRSNTEAFF | TGCGCCAGCAGCATCGACAGGTCGAACACTGAAGCTTTCTTT
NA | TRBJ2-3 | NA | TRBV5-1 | CASSQGADTQYF | TGCGCCAGCTCGCAGGGTGCAGATACGCAGTATTTT
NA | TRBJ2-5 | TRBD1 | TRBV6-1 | CASSDVPTGGSQETQYF | TGTGCCAGCAGTGACGTCCCGACAGGGGGGTCCCAAGAGACCCAGTACTTC
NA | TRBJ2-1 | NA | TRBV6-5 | CASSSGTSYNEQFF | TGTGCCAGCAGTTCCGGGACTTCCTACAATGAGCAGTTCTTC
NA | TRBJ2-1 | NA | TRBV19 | CASSIRQGVIDEQFF | TGTGCCAGTAGTATAAGGCAGGGAGTTATCGATGAGCAGTTCTTC
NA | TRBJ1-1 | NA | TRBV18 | CASSPGAGPDTEAFF | TGTGCCAGCTCACCCGGGGCAGGCCCGGACACTGAAGCTTTCTTT
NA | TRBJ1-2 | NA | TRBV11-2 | CASSLTDFYGYTF | TGTGCCAGCAGCTTAACAGACTTCTATGGCTACACCTTC
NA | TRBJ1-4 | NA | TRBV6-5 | CASSPGPEGRLFF | TGTGCCAGCAGCCCCGGGCCGGAAGGTAGACTGTTTTTT
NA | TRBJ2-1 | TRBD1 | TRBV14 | CASSGQGGHLSYNEQFF | TGTGCCAGCAGCGGACAGGGGGGACACCTCTCCTACAATGAGCAGTTCTTC